The 3 T cell receptor beta chains listed next were all sequenced from one sample in a study of CD8+ T cells in alopecia areata. Following extraction, RNA underwent reverse transcription to cDNA, which served as the sequencing template. Assay used: immunoSEQ multiplex PCR; TCRdb lists only in-frame clones, some missing. The table lists some 20,000 clones, less than 70% of them singletons. The authors sorted CD4+ cells into CD25+CD127- cells for 5 or 6 patients. The specimen was CD4+ Tregs sorted from blood. These receptors all come from a human donor with alopecia areata.

The V gene is TRBV7-6, the J gene TRBJ1-6, with a possible D match to TRBD1 (5 bases). There are 15 residues in the CDR3. Germline V lookup: CDR1 SGHVS, CDR2 FNYEAQ. The V and J ends lost 2 bases and 6 bases respectively, with 11 bases between them. The CDR3 DNA is TGTGCCAGCAGCTTATCATCAGGGCTTAATTCACCCCTCCACTTT. Translating it yields CASSLSSGLNSPLHF.

This chain links TRBV2 with TRBJ2-6; D is undetermined. This CDR3 is built from 17 residues. Germline V gene lookup returns CDR1 SNHLY and CDR2 FYNNEI. V lost 6 bases to trimming and J lost 0 bases, with 15 bases between them. The CDR3 DNA reads as TGTGCCAGCAGCGCGTTCGAGGCGCCCTCTGGGGCCAACGTCCTGACTTTC. Protein product: CASSAFEAPSGANVLTF.

This chain uses TRBV11-3 with TRBJ2-7; TRBD2 is a possible D gene (7 bases). Trimming pared 3 bases from V and 0 bases from J, leaving 9 bases between. This CDR3 region has 14 residues. Per germline, CDR1 SGHNT and CDR2 YENEEA. The CDR3: CASSFGGASYEQYF. DNA for the CDR3: TGTGCCAGCAGCTTTGGGGGGGCCTCCTACGAGCAGTACTTC.